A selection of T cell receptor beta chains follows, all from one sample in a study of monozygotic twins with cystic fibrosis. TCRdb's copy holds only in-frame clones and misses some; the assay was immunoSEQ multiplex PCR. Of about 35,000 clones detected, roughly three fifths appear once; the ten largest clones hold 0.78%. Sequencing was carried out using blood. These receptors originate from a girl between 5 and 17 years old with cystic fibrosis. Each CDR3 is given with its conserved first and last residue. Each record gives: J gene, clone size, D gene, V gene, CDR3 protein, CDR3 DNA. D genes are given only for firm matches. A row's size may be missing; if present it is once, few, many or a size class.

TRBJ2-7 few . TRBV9 CASSTLSASEQYF TGTGCCAGCAGTACTTTGTCTGCTTCCGAGCAGTACTTC
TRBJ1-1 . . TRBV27 CASSLFRGTEAFF TGTGCCAGCAGTTTATTCCGGGGAACTGAAGCTTTCTTT
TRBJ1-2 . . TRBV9 CASSVGARGGGYTF TGTGCCAGCAGCGTAGGTGCCAGGGGCGGGGGCTACACCTTC
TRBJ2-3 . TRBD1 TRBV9 CASSPRTGSDTQYF TGTGCCAGCAGCCCGCGGACAGGGTCAGATACGCAGTATTTT
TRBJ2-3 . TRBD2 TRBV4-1 CASRHIAGASTDTQYF TGCGCCAGCAGACATATAGCGGGAGCTAGCACAGATACGCAGTATTTT
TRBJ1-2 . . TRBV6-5 CASTRIYGYTF TGTGCCAGCACTCGAATCTATGGCTACACCTTC
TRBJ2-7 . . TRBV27 CASSAGASSEQYF TGTGCCAGCAGTGCGGGGGCGAGTTCGGAGCAGTACTTC
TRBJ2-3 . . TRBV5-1 CASSLFGTDTQYF TGCGCCAGCAGCTTGTTTGGGACAGATACGCAGTATTTT
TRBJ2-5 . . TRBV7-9 CASSLEVGPQETQYF TGTGCCAGCAGCTTAGAAGTTGGGCCCCAGGAGACCCAGTACTTC
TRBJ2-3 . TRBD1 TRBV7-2 CASSTRDRSTDTQYF TGTGCCAGCAGCACCCGGGACAGATCAACAGATACGCAGTATTTT
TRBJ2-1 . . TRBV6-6 CASSYSRVYNEQFF TGTGCCAGCAGTTACTCGAGGGTATACAATGAGCAGTTCTTC
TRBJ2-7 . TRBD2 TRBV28 CASSPFTGGDEQYF TGTGCCAGCAGTCCCTTTACGGGGGGGGACGAGCAGTACTTC